These 10 T cell receptor beta chains were sequenced from one sample in a study of PD-1 blockade in mismatch repair-deficient tumors. This table comes from immunoSEQ multiplex PCR, and its TCRdb copy is limited to in-frame clones, with some not included. Among 70,000 to 90,000 clones, 80% to 90% were seen once, and the ten largest hold around 5.5%. Sequencing was performed on peripheral blood, taken 44 weeks after starting pembrolizumab. The receptors originated from an adult with mismatch repair-deficient cancer.

The CDR3, as DNA: TGTGCCAGCAGTGAAAACACCCACACTGAAGCTTTCTTT. Translation gives CASSENTHTEAFF. V is TRBV6-1 and J is TRBJ1-1; no clear D. The germline gives CDR1 MNHNS, CDR2 SASEGT. This CDR3 has 13 amino acids. Trimming pared 2 bases from V and 3 bases from J, leaving 7 bases between.

This clone was picked up a small number of times. The chain links TRBV2 to TRBJ2-7; either TRBD1 or TRBD2 may supply D (5 bases each). V dropped 6 bases and J dropped 6 bases, with 18 bases sitting between them. The CDR3 has 14 residues. CDR1 and CDR2 from the germline V gene are SNHLY and FYNNEI. CDR3 region: CASSLVSGAGEQYF. The CDR3 DNA is TGTGCCAGCAGCTTAGTTTCTGGGGCGGGCGAGCAGTACTTC. The whole variable domain, remainder taken from reference TRBV2 and TRBJ2-7, is EPEVTQTPSHQVTQMGQEVILRCVPISNHLYFYWYRQILGQKVEFLVSFYNNEISEKSEIFDDQFSVERPDGSNFTLKIRSTKLEDSAMYFCASSLVSGAGEQYFGPGTRLTVT.

The J gene is TRBJ1-5, the V gene TRBV7-9, with no clear D. The CDR3 loop spans 15 amino acids. V lost 2 bases and J lost 9, with 17 bases in between. Per germline, CDR1 SEHNR and CDR2 FQNEAQ (reference sequence). The CDR3 protein is CASSLLEVPLMPQHF. The CDR3 bases are TGTGCCAGCAGCTTACTGGAGGTTCCGCTGATGCCCCAGCATTTT.

The chain is built from TRBV2 and TRBJ2-2; 7 nucleotides match TRBD2. The CDR3 has 13 amino acids. Trimming took 6 bases from V and 7 from J; bases not matched to a gene: 5. CDR1 and CDR2 (germline): SNHLY, FYNNEI. CDR3: CASRAGEGGELFF. CDR3 DNA: TGTGCCAGCAGGGCGGGAGAGGGCGGGGAGCTGTTTTTT.

J is TRBJ2-7 and V is TRBV6-1; perhaps TRBD2 as D (5 bases). Germline V gene lookup returns CDR1 MNHNS and CDR2 SASEGT. The CDR3 contains 12 residues. The ends were cut back, 3 bases at V and 5 bases at J, with 8 bases in the middle. CDR3 bases: TGTGCCAGCAGTGATTGGCGGGACGAGCAGTACTTC. It translates to CASSDWRDEQYF.

This clone was seen a handful of times. The rearrangement uses TRBV7-3 and TRBJ2-5, with TRBD1 matching over 8 bases. The CDR3 is made up of 15 amino acids. CDR1 is SGHTA and CDR2 is FQGTGA in the germline V gene. V shed 2 bases and J 4 bases; nucleotides not matched to a gene: 6. The CDR3 bases are TGTGCCAGCAGCTTATATCAGGGGGCGCGAGAGACCCAGTACTTC. Protein sequence: CASSLYQGARETQYF.

The rearrangement joins TRBV9 to TRBJ2-7; the match to TRBD1 covers 7 bases. This CDR3 comprises 14 residues. The V and J ends lost 3 bases and 0 bases, in that order; junction bases with no gene match: 3. Looked up from germline, CDR1 is SGDLS and CDR2 is YYNGEE. CDR3 nucleotide sequence: TGTGCCAGCAGCGGAAGACAGGGCTCCTACGAGCAGTACTTC. Protein: CASSGRQGSYEQYF. The complete variable domain, with remaining parts taken from reference TRBV9 and TRBJ2-7, reads DSGVTQTPKHLITATGQRVTLRCSPRSGDLSVYWYQQSLDQGLQFLIQYYNGEERAKGNILERFSAQQFPDLHSELNLSSLELGDSALYFCASSGRQGSYEQYFGPGTRLTVT.

The rearrangement uses TRBV5-4 and TRBJ2-7, with a weak D call TRBD1 (7 bases). The germline gives CDR1 SGHNT, CDR2 YYREEE (reference sequence). The V and J ends lost 4 bases and 2 bases respectively, with 16 bases between them. The CDR3 runs to 15 residues. The CDR3 region is CASSQGGAGTYEQYF. The CDR3 DNA reads as TGTGCCAGCAGCCAGGGGGGCGCGGGGACCTACGAGCAGTACTTC.

The chain has TRBV11-3 and TRBJ2-5; 7 bases are shared with TRBD2. The germline V gene encodes CDR1 SGHNT and CDR2 YENEEA. The CDR3 covers 17 residues. V trimming: 5 bases; J trimming: 4 bases; junction bases outside the gene matches: 16. CDR3 sequence reads: CASSLSPNGRSRETQYF. The CDR3 DNA sequence: TGTGCCAGCAGCCTTAGCCCTAACGGGAGGTCGCGAGAGACCCAGTACTTC.

The chain carries TRBV14 and TRBJ1-2; possible D gene TRBD1, 5 bases. The V gene's germline CDR1 is SGHDN and CDR2 FVKESK. Trimming took off 3 bases at V and 4 bases at J, with 15 bases between the two ends. The CDR3 runs 15 residues. The DNA of the CDR3 is TGTGCCAGCAGCCATTGGGGCAGGGTGGGCTATGGCTACACCTTC. Residues: CASSHWGRVGYGYTF. Complete variable domain (other parts from reference TRBV14 and TRBJ1-2): EAGVTQFPSHSVIEKGQTVTLRCDPISGHDNLYWYRRVMGKEIKFLLHFVKESKQDESGMPNNRFLAERTGGTYSTLKVQPAELEDSGVYFCASSHWGRVGYGYTFGSGTRLTVV.